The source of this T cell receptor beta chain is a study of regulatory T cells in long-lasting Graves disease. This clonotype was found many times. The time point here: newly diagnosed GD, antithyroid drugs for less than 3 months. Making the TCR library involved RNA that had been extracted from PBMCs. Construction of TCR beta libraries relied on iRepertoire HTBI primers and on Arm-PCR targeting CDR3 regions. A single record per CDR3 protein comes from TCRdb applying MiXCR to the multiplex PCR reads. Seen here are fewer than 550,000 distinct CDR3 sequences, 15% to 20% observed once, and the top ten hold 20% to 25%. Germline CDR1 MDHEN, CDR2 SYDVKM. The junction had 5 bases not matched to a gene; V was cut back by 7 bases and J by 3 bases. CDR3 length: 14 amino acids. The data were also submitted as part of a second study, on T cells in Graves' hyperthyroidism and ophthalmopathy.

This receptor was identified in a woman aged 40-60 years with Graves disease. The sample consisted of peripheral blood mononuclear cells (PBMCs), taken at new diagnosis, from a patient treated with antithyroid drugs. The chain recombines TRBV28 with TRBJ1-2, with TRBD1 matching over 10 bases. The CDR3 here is CASTGQGGDYGYTF. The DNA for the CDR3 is TGTGCCAGCACAGGACAGGGGGGTGACTATGGCTACACCTTC.